This T cell receptor beta chain was found in a study of Ad26.COV2.S vaccination and SARS-CoV-2 variants. The table came from immunoSEQ multiplex PCR; TCRdb's copy has only in-frame clones and leaves some out. The sample records over 300,000 clones, approximately 83% being singletons. CDR1 is LNHNV and CDR2 is YYDKDF in the germline V gene (reference sequence). The CDR3 contains 16 residues. V trimming: 3 bases; J trimming: 4 bases; junction bases outside the gene matches: 7. Treatment here: around 19 received Ad26.COV2.S at low or high dose, single or two shots; 5 received placebo; per-sample allocation not given. The investigators took samples on day 63 after the first vaccine or placebo injection. The shot given was an Ad26 vector that makes Wuhan-strain SARS-CoV-2 spike.

This sample comprised peripheral blood, obtained in a trial of Ad26.COV2.S vaccine versus placebo. The TCR sequence derives from a person between 18 and 65 years old who received the Ad26.COV2.S COVID-19 vaccine or a placebo. The chain joins TRBV15 to TRBJ2-1; 9 nucleotides align to TRBD2. CDR3 in DNA: TGTGCCACCAGCAGCCTAAGGCGGGGGGGTTACAATGAGCAGTTCTTC. Translating gives CATSSLRRGGYNEQFF.